This TCR beta chain was sequenced for a study of blood T cell repertoires in COVID-19. The wider study: Material from acute and convalescent COVID-19 was sourced from the United States, Italy and Spain. In each case, the material was cDNA or gDNA derived from T cells, B-cell-depleted T cells, or PBMCs.

As processed by the authors: Estimation of nucleated cell counts was performed using reference gene primer amplification. Generated by immunoSEQ multiplex PCR, the TCRdb table keeps only in-frame clones and is missing some. The V and J calls and the clone size are those of that table, but D and trimming were determined from the DNA. In the table there are approximately 100,000 clones, 80% to 90% of which are singletons. The length of the CDR3 is 16 residues. Germline CDR1 reads GTSNPN; CDR2 reads SVGIG (reference sequence). Trimming at V came to 1 base and at J to 0 bases, leaving 2 bases not matched to a gene.

The sequenced material came from peripheral blood. The clonotype was recovered from a woman aged 80 or over with acute or convalescent COVID-19. The V gene is TRBV30, the J gene TRBJ2-3; 12 nucleotides agree with TRBD2. The CDR3 DNA follows: TGTGCCTGGAGTGGGGGACTAGCGGGCAGCACAGATACGCAGTATTTT. This translates into CAWSGGLAGSTDTQYF.